This is a list of T cell receptor beta chains from one sample in a study of shared clonotypes between healthy human individuals. The method was immunoSEQ multiplex PCR; TCRdb's version includes in-frame clones alone and lacks a portion of them. The repertoire consists of over 95,000 clones, with 68% occurring once and the leading ten covering roughly a quarter. The sample consisted of memory CD8+ T cells sorted from blood. These receptors were collected from a woman aged 25 to 39 in good health. The CDR3 runs from the conserved cysteine through the conserved F or W. Each record gives: J gene, clone size, V gene, D gene, CDR3 protein, CDR3 DNA. The D gene is left open where the match is weak. Clone size is shown for a subset of rows, as once, few, many or a class of expanded clone.

>TRBJ1-3|NA|TRBV25-1|NA
CASSESRGRNTIYF
TGTGCCAGCAGTGAATCCAGGGGCCGGAACACCATATATTTT
>TRBJ1-1|few|TRBV10-1|TRBD1
CALGTAKAFF
TGCGCCCTCGGGACAGCGAAAGCTTTCTTT
>TRBJ2-7|NA|TRBV7-6|NA
CASSGPLSEQYF
TGTGCCAGCAGCGGACCACTTAGCGAGCAGTACTTC
>TRBJ2-1|NA|TRBV27|NA
CASRQAGSYNEQFF
TGTGCCAGCCGGCAGGCGGGCTCCTACAATGAGCAGTTCTTC
>TRBJ2-7|NA|TRBV5-1|TRBD1
CASSLNEDRVLYEQYF
TGCGCCAGCAGCTTGAACGAAGACAGGGTACTTTACGAGCAGTACTTC
>TRBJ2-7|NA|TRBV28|NA
CASYLDGGYEQYF
TGTGCCAGCTATTTGGACGGAGGGTACGAGCAGTACTTC
>TRBJ2-1|NA|TRBV9|NA
CASSISWGSYNEQFF
TGTGCCAGCAGCATCTCCTGGGGCTCCTACAATGAGCAGTTCTTC
>TRBJ2-2|few|TRBV19|NA
CASSIWAGDPGELFF
TGTGCCAGTAGTATTTGGGCAGGGGATCCCGGGGAGCTGTTTTTT
>TRBJ2-1|NA|TRBV4-2|TRBD2
CASSQTGTSGSDEQFF
TGTGCCAGCAGCCAAACCGGGACTAGCGGGAGCGATGAGCAGTTCTTC
>TRBJ1-1|many|TRBV10-2|NA
CASSEKENTEAFF
TGCGCCAGCAGTGAGAAAGAGAACACTGAAGCTTTCTTT
>TRBJ2-5|few|TRBV28|NA
CASRTGHNQETQYF
TGTGCCAGCAGGACGGGACACAACCAAGAGACCCAGTACTTC
>TRBJ2-1|NA|TRBV6-6|NA
CASSYPPGLKGNEQFF
TGTGCCAGCAGTTACCCTCCGGGACTCAAAGGGAATGAGCAGTTCTTC
>TRBJ2-7|NA|TRBV7-8|TRBD2
CASSAIRFSGTYEQYF
TGTGCCAGCAGCGCAATCCGGTTTAGCGGGACCTACGAGCAGTACTTC
>TRBJ2-7|few|TRBV29-1|NA
CSARTELSYEQYFGSPILYEQYF
NA
>TRBJ2-1|NA|TRBV7-6|TRBD2
CASSLGGTEQFF
TGTGCCAGCAGCCTGGGAGGGACTGAGCAGTTCTTC
>TRBJ2-1|NA|TRBV19|TRBD2
CASSSSGSYNEQFF
TGTGCCAGTAGTAGTAGCGGGAGCTACAATGAGCAGTTCTTC
>TRBJ2-2|NA|TRBV25-1|TRBD1
CASSGPGQGNTGELFF
TGTGCCAGCAGTGGACCGGGACAGGGGAACACCGGGGAGCTGTTTTTT
>TRBJ1-1|NA|TRBV28|NA
CASSLMGMNHLGAFF
TGTGCCAGCAGTTTGATGGGGATGAATCATTTAGGGGCTTTCTTT
>TRBJ2-7|NA|TRBV7-9|NA
CASSLVNSPYEQYF
TGTGCCAGCAGCTTAGTGAACAGTCCCTACGAGCAGTACTTC
>TRBJ1-1|many|TRBV9|NA
CASSVVNRVGANTEAFF
TGTGCCAGCAGCGTAGTTAACAGGGTGGGCGCGAACACTGAAGCTTTCTTT
>TRBJ2-5|once|TRBV7-9|NA
CASRKTAYQETQYF
TGTGCCAGCAGAAAAACAGCGTACCAAGAGACCCAGTACTTC
>TRBJ1-2|NA|TRBV18|TRBD1
CASSPQQGDSQLANYGYTF
TGTGCCAGCTCACCACAGCAAGGGGACAGCCAATTAGCTAACTATGGCTACACCTTC
>TRBJ2-7|NA|TRBV4-1|TRBD2
CASSRGLSGRELYF
TGCGCCAGCAGCCGGGGCCTATCTGGGAGGGAGCTGTACTTC
>TRBJ2-6|many|TRBV9|NA
CASSAASGANVLTF
TGTGCCAGCAGCGCAGCCTCTGGGGCCAACGTCCTGACTTTC